This T cell receptor beta chain was observed in a study of blood T cells in healthy people across ages. Background on the study: For every two T cells, template switching captured about one barcoded beta molecule. General study points: Strong correlation was found linking TCR beta diversity to naive T cell percentage.

Using a J-beta primer mix together with a sample-barcoded 5' primer, a second PCR was run for about 6 to 12 cycles. Individual samples furnished no less than 2.5 million CDR3-containing paired-end reads apiece. From the 5' RACE reads, TCRdb called clonotypes with MiXCR, one entry per CDR3 protein. Altogether over 1,300,000 distinct CDR3 sequences are present, roughly 64% being singletons, with the ten largest covering 6.7%. As for this clonotype: The antigen is unknown.

Each donor supplied roughly 9 milliliters of peripheral blood. The sample was blood. This sequence originates from a man younger than 35 in good health.

The CDR3 nucleotides are TGCGCCAGCAGCGGGCGACTAGCGGGAGTTTCCGGGGAGCTGTTTTTT. Amino acids: CASSGRLAGVSGELFF. The rearrangement joins TRBV5-1 to TRBJ2-2; TRBD2 aligns across 12 bases. CDR1 is SGHRS, CDR2 YFSETQ, per germline. The CDR3 has 16 residues. J lost 6 bases, V lost 4 bases, and 7 bases had no gene match.